A single sample is the source of the 29 T cell receptor beta chains below, sequenced in a study of cytomegalovirus exposure and HLA in healthy donors. 13 Jbeta primers and 60 Vbeta primers were used for the PCR. The method was immunoSEQ multiplex PCR; TCRdb's version includes in-frame clones alone and lacks a portion of them. Its table records 100,000 to 150,000 clones. Source material: PBMCs. The source is a man younger than 35 in good health and CMV-seronegative.

Concerning this clone: Its ends do not fully match the called genes, so a read error is possible. Here the CDR3 reads CASSILGGSDTQYF. CDR3 nucleotides: TGTGCTAGCAGTATCCTCGGGGGGTCGGATACGCAGTATTTT. The chain is built from TRBV7-7 and TRBJ2-3; 7 bases align to TRBD2. The CDR3 sequence is 14 residues long. Germline V gene sequence: CDR1 SSHAT, CDR2 FNYEAQ (reference sequence).

This chain joins TRBV4-1 and TRBJ1-1; D gene unclear. The CDR3 sequence is 11 residues long. The V and J ends lost 4 bases and 10 bases respectively, with 10 bases between them. Per the germline V gene, CDR1 is MGHRA and CDR2 is YSYEKL. This CDR3 reads CASSRGVGAFF. CDR3 coding DNA: TGCGCCAGCAGCCGCGGGGTCGGAGCTTTCTTT.

The chain is built from TRBV5-1 and TRBJ2-1; the match to TRBD1 covers 7 bases. Germline loops: CDR1 SGHRS, CDR2 YFSETQ. The CDR3 is 15 amino acids. Trimming at V came to 4 bases and at J to 2 bases, leaving 6 bases not matched to a gene. The CDR3 coding sequence is TGCGCCAGCAGCCCTCTGACAGGGACCTACAATGAGCAGTTCTTC. Amino acids: CASSPLTGTYNEQFF.

This chain connects TRBV30 to TRBJ1-5; the D is unclear. V lost 0 bases and J 8 bases, leaving 14 bases between the germline ends. The germline CDR1 and CDR2 sequences are GTSNPN and SVGIG (reference sequence). The CDR3 sequence is 14 residues long. This CDR3 reads CAWSVAVLSEPQHF. The CDR3 DNA sequence: TGTGCCTGGAGTGTGGCGGTACTCTCGGAGCCCCAGCATTTT. Full variable domain (outside the CDR3, taken from reference TRBV30 and TRBJ1-5): SQTIHQWPATLVQPVGSPLSLECTVEGTSNPNLYWYRQAAGRGLQLLFYSVGIGQISSEVPQNLSASRPQDRQFILSSKKLLLSDSGFYLCAWSVAVLSEPQHFGDGTRLSIL.

DNA of the CDR3: TGTGCCAGCAGCTTAAATGGGGCAAATGAAAAACTGTTTTTT. It codes for CASSLNGANEKLFF. The rearrangement joins TRBV7-9 to TRBJ1-4, with a weak D call TRBD1 (5 bases). Germline values: CDR1 SEHNR, CDR2 FQNEAQ (reference sequence). Trimming took off 2 bases at V and 5 bases at J, with 9 bases between the two ends. This CDR3 comprises 14 residues. Full variable domain (rest looked up from reference TRBV7-9 and TRBJ1-4): DTGVSQNPRHKITKRGQNVTFRCDPISEHNRLYWYRQTLGQGPEFLTYFQNEAQLEKSRLLSDRFSAERPKGSFSTLEIQRTEQGDSAMYLCASSLNGANEKLFFGSGTQLSVL.

The chain employs TRBV28 and TRBJ2-1, with 11 bases lining up with TRBD2. CDR3 length equals 17 residues. Germline V gives CDR1 MDHEN, CDR2 SYDVKM. V shed 2 bases, J shed 7 bases, and the junction held 10 bases outside the gene matches. CDR3 sequence: CASSLTPRLAGWNEQFF. The DNA of the CDR3 is TGTGCCAGCAGTTTAACTCCTCGACTAGCGGGATGGAATGAGCAGTTCTTC.

This chain links TRBV30 with TRBJ2-2; D is perhaps TRBD1 (6 bases). Germline V CDR1 and CDR2: GTSNPN, SVGIG (reference sequence). Trimming stripped 1 base from V and 1 base from J, with 13 bases between. This CDR3 has 16 amino acids. CDR3 amino acids: CAWSETGWRNTGELFF. CDR3 nucleotides: TGTGCCTGGAGTGAAACAGGGTGGAGGAACACCGGGGAGCTGTTTTTT.

The chain joins TRBV25-1 to TRBJ1-1; D is undetermined. V shed 6 bases and J shed 1 base, with 6 bases lying between them. CDR3 length: 12 amino acids. CDR1 and CDR2 (germline): MGHDK, SYGVNS. The CDR3 protein is CASSRGNTEAFF. CDR3 sequence (DNA): TGTGCCAGCAGCCGGGGGAACACTGAAGCTTTCTTT.

The CDR3 bases are TGCGCCAGCAGCGAAGAGGGGGGACTAGCGGGAATCCAAGAGACCCAGTACTTC. It yields the protein CASSEEGGLAGIQETQYF. V and J are TRBV5-1 and TRBJ2-5; 13 positions match TRBD2. This CDR3 comprises 18 residues. The ends lost 4 bases at V and 1 base at J; junction bases unmatched: 10. CDR1 is SGHRS and CDR2 is YFSETQ in the germline V gene.

V gene TRBV29-1 combines with J gene TRBJ2-6, with 12 bases identical to TRBD2. CDR1 and CDR2 from the germline V gene are SQVTM and ANQGSEA. The CDR3 totals 18 residues. Trimming removed 1 base from V and 2 bases from J; junction bases left unmatched: 6. CDR3 amino acids: CSVEVRLAGEPGANVLTF. CDR3 bases: TGCAGCGTTGAAGTTCGACTAGCGGGAGAGCCTGGGGCCAACGTCCTGACTTTC. Looking up the rest from reference TRBV29-1 and TRBJ2-6 gives the full variable domain: SAVISQKPSRDICQRGTSLTIQCQVDSQVTMMFWYRQQPGQSLTLIATANQGSEATYESGFVIDKFPISRPNLTFSTLTVSNMSPEDSSIYLCSVEVRLAGEPGANVLTFGAGSRLTVL.

The chain has TRBV6-1 and TRBJ2-7, with 7 bases that match TRBD1. V was clipped by 4 bases and J by 1 base; unmatched bases: 1. The CDR3 loop spans 13 amino acids. Germline values: CDR1 MNHNS, CDR2 SASEGT. The CDR3 DNA is TGTGCCAGCAGTGCGACAGGGTCCTACGAGCAGTACTTC. Translated: CASSATGSYEQYF.

A note on this clone: This sample also contains other DNA sequences that code for the same CDR3. The V gene is TRBV5-1, the J gene TRBJ1-1; the match to TRBD1 covers 8 bases. Germline CDR1 and CDR2: SGHRS and YFSETQ. The CDR3 totals 15 residues. Trimming cost V 9 bases and J 0 bases; bases outside gene matches: 10. DNA of the CDR3: TGCGCCACCTTACCGACGACAGGGGTGAACACTGAAGCTTTCTTT. Its protein product is CATLPTTGVNTEAFF.

The chain is built from TRBV5-1 and TRBJ1-1; no reliable D call. The V end was cut by 2 bases, the J end by 0 bases, with 5 bases between. The CDR3 spans 13 residues. Germline assignment: CDR1 SGHRS and CDR2 YFSETQ. The CDR3 bases are TGCGCCAGCAGCTTTCAGATGAACACTGAAGCTTTCTTT. This codes for CASSFQMNTEAFF.

V is TRBV29-1 and J is TRBJ1-5; 8 bases agree with TRBD1. Germline assignment: CDR1 SQVTM and CDR2 ANQGSEA. This CDR3 is built from 17 residues. Trimming at V came to 4 bases and at J to 0 bases, leaving 11 bases not matched to a gene. The chain's CDR3 is CSVGVGTDRGSNQPQHF. CDR3 nucleotides: TGCAGCGTTGGGGTTGGTACAGACAGGGGTAGCAATCAGCCCCAGCATTTT.

V and J are TRBV19 and TRBJ1-5; TRBD1 might be the D (6 bases). Per the germline V gene, CDR1 is LNHDA and CDR2 is SQIVND (reference sequence). This CDR3 has 15 residues. V lost 8 bases and J lost 0, with 14 bases in between. DNA of the CDR3: TGTGCCAGTTCTACACAGGGACCTAGCAATCAGCCCCAGCATTTT. Amino acids: CASSTQGPSNQPQHF.

This rearrangement joins TRBV7-2 to TRBJ1-2; D is uncertain. Trimming removed 1 base from V and 6 bases from J, with 9 bases in between. The CDR3 extends over 13 amino acids. CDR1 is SGHTA, CDR2 FQGNSA, per germline. In DNA, the CDR3 is TGTGCCAGCAGCTTAGTGGGCAGAGATGGCTACACCTTC. This encodes CASSLVGRDGYTF.

The chain employs TRBV9 and TRBJ2-5, with D unclear. Germline-derived CDR1 and CDR2 are SGDLS and YYNGEE. The ends were cut back, 0 bases at V and 7 bases at J, with 10 bases in the middle. This CDR3 spans 13 amino acids. The CDR3 region is CASSVAAEGTQYF. Written as DNA, the CDR3 is TGTGCCAGCAGCGTAGCTGCGGAAGGGACCCAGTACTTC.

The gene calls are TRBV5-1 and TRBJ1-4; 7 bases are shared with TRBD1. The CDR3 totals 14 residues. The germline CDR1 and CDR2 sequences are SGHRS and YFSETQ. J lost 4 bases, V lost 2 bases, and 2 bases had no gene match. The CDR3 sequence is CASSFGQDNEKLFF. In DNA form, the CDR3 reads TGCGCCAGCAGCTTCGGACAGGATAATGAAAAACTGTTTTTT.

This chain uses TRBV9 with TRBJ1-1; D remains ambiguous. Trimming removed 0 bases at V and 5 bases at J, with 14 bases between. The CDR3 length is 15 residues. Per germline, CDR1 SGDLS and CDR2 YYNGEE. CDR3 protein: CASSVDPGRETEAFF. The CDR3 DNA reads as TGTGCCAGCAGCGTAGACCCCGGCCGGGAGACTGAAGCTTTCTTT.

V is TRBV5-6 and J is TRBJ2-7, with TRBD1 matching 10 bases. Germline CDR1 and CDR2: SGHDT and YYEEEE. This CDR3 is built from 13 residues. Trimming removed 6 bases from V and 4 bases from J; junction bases left unmatched: 4. CDR3 region: CASNLDRGYEQYF. The CDR3 DNA follows: TGTGCCAGCAACCTGGACAGGGGGTACGAGCAGTACTTC. Based on the CDR3 plus reference TRBV5-6 and TRBJ2-7, the full variable domain is DAGVTQSPTHLIKTRGQQVTLRCSPKSGHDTVSWYQQALGQGPQFIFQYYEEEERQRGNFPDRFSGHQFPNYSSELNVNALLLGDSALYLCASNLDRGYEQYFGPGTRLTVT.

The chain recombines TRBV12-1 with TRBJ1-1; the D call in the table, TRBD1, was not verified against the DNA. TRBV12-1 is tagged as a pseudogene. The CDR3 is 14 residues long. Written as DNA, the CDR3 is TGTGCCAGCAGCTCATCGACAGGGCACTATGAAGCTTTCTTT. Its protein is CASSSSTGHYEAFF.

The chain recombines TRBV19 with TRBJ1-5, with 7 nucleotides matching TRBD1. Germline CDR1 and CDR2: LNHDA and SQIVND (reference sequence). The ends lost 7 bases at V and 2 bases at J; junction bases unmatched: 5. This CDR3 is built from 14 residues. CDR3 sequence reads: CASTTGWGNQPQHF. CDR3 coding DNA: TGTGCCAGTACGACAGGGTGGGGCAATCAGCCCCAGCATTTT.

This chain joins TRBV6-5 and TRBJ2-5, with TRBD2 matching over 8 bases. Matching the DNA end better, TRBJ2-7 makes the J call doubtful. The CDR3 has 16 amino acids. Germline assignment: CDR1 MNHEY and CDR2 SVGAGI. DNA for the CDR3: TGTGCCAGCAGTTACGTCGGGGGGACTAGGATATACGAGCAGTACTTC. Translating it yields CASSYVGGTRIYEQYF.

The V and J genes are TRBV2 and TRBJ2-2; possible D gene TRBD2, 6 bases. The CDR3 loop spans 15 amino acids. Trimming took 6 bases from V and 4 from J, leaving 15 bases between them. Germline V gene sequence: CDR1 SNHLY, CDR2 FYNNEI. The CDR3 DNA reads as TGTGCCAGCAGCCGTGGCGGGACGGGCACCGGGGAGCTGTTTTTT. Translation: CASSRGGTGTGELFF. Full variable domain (remainder filled in from reference TRBV2 and TRBJ2-2): EPEVTQTPSHQVTQMGQEVILRCVPISNHLYFYWYRQILGQKVEFLVSFYNNEISEKSEIFDDQFSVERPDGSNFTLKIRSTKLEDSAMYFCASSRGGTGTGELFFGEGSRLTVL.

The chain links TRBV29-1 to TRBJ1-1, with a tentative D call TRBD1 (6 bases). Trimming removed 6 bases from V and 8 bases from J, with 16 bases in between. Looked up from germline, CDR1 is SQVTM and CDR2 is ANQGSEA. This CDR3 region has 12 residues. The CDR3 sequence is CSVGLQGLEAFF. DNA of the CDR3: TGCAGCGTCGGACTCCAGGGGCTAGAAGCTTTCTTT.

V gene TRBV5-1 combines with J gene TRBJ2-3, with 7 bases aligning to TRBD2. The CDR3 has 14 amino acids. Losses at the gene ends were 0 bases for V and 6 bases for J; bases not matched to a gene: 4. Germline V gives CDR1 SGHRS, CDR2 YFSETQ. CDR3 nucleotide sequence: TGCGCCAGCAGCTTGGTGGGGGGGGTGGATACGCAGTATTTT. Amino acid sequence: CASSLVGGVDTQYF.

This chain joins TRBV7-9 and TRBJ2-2; 8 bases map to TRBD1. This CDR3 region has 14 residues. V was pared by 7 bases and J by 8 bases, with 9 bases of the junction left unmatched. CDR1 and CDR2 (germline): SEHNR, FQNEAQ (reference sequence). CDR3 region: CASIDYRGTGELFF. CDR3 bases: TGTGCCAGCATCGACTACAGGGGGACGGGGGAGCTGTTTTTT.

The CDR3 nucleotides are TGCGCCAGCAGCTTGGATTCGAGTATGGGCTACACCTTC. Protein: CASSLDSSMGYTF. This chain joins TRBV5-1 and TRBJ1-2; D gene uncertain. The CDR3 totals 13 residues. Germline loops: CDR1 SGHRS, CDR2 YFSETQ. V dropped 0 bases and J dropped 8 bases, with 11 bases sitting between them.

The genes are TRBV11-2 and TRBJ1-4; tentatively, D is TRBD1 (6 bases). The germline V and J ends were trimmed by 5 bases and 7 bases, with 20 bases remaining between them. The germline V gene encodes CDR1 SGHAT and CDR2 FQNNGV. The CDR3 is 16 amino acids. CDR3 DNA: TGTGCCAGCAGCCCGAACTTACAGGGCACCGGTGAAAAACTGTTTTTT. It codes for CASSPNLQGTGEKLFF.